This TCR beta chain was found in a study of T cell responses to AZD1222 COVID-19 vaccine. Study outcomes and limitations: Just a handful of AZD1222 recipients were seropositive at baseline. In a largely white British group with more females than males, clonal diversity was possibly underestimated. Two doses of AZD1222 preceded a rise in Spike-specific TCR breadth and depth. Repertoire collection took place solely once the T cell response had peaked.

This clone was seen only a few times. Antigen: not known. The table came from immunoSEQ multiplex PCR; TCRdb's copy has only in-frame clones and leaves some out. The profile shows almost 55,000 clones, under 90% of them singletons. The V gene's germline CDR1 is SGHTA and CDR2 FQGNSA. The CDR3 runs to 19 residues. V lost 5 bases to trimming and J lost 3 bases; unmatched junction nucleotides: 21. This sequence was found in an adult in good health. The sequences come from peripheral blood, collected on day 0 of AZD1222 vaccination. The chain uses TRBV7-2 and TRBJ1-1, with 7 bases lining up with TRBD1. The CDR3 protein is CASSQVSVVGGVGDTEAFF. The CDR3 DNA is TGTGCCAGCAGCCAAGTATCCGTAGTAGGGGGCGTTGGGGACACTGAAGCTTTCTTT.